These T cell receptor beta chains were read from a single sample in a study of T-cell memory formation after mild COVID-19. A single record per CDR3 protein comes from TCRdb applying MiXCR to the 5' RACE reads. The sample lists 130,000 to 150,000 distinct CDR3 sequences, about 19% occurring once. Sequencing was performed on PBMCs or a T cell subset sorted from them (not recorded which). Receptors were obtained from an adult woman who had mild COVID-19 (a few samples of this study predate the infection). Cell type and time point are not known. CDR3s include the opening cysteine and the closing phenylalanine or tryptophan. The D gene is left open where the match is weak. Rows may omit the clone size; those that give it use once, few, many or a size class.

V gene: TRBV12-3/TRBV12-4; D gene: .; clone size: .; J gene: TRBJ2-7; CDR3 protein: CASSGFRGSAEQYF; CDR3 DNA: TGTGCCAGCAGTGGATTCAGGGGATCGGCCGAGCAGTACTTC
V gene: TRBV19; D gene: TRBD2; clone size: .; J gene: TRBJ2-3; CDR3 protein: CASNLAGGTDTQYF; CDR3 DNA: TGTGCCAGTAACCTAGCGGGGGGCACAGATACGCAGTATTTT
V gene: TRBV7-2; D gene: .; clone size: few; J gene: TRBJ2-5; CDR3 protein: CASSDAGTRIEETQYF; CDR3 DNA: TGTGCCAGCAGCGACGCCGGGACTCGCATAGAAGAGACCCAGTACTTC
V gene: TRBV6-5; D gene: TRBD2; clone size: .; J gene: TRBJ2-3; CDR3 protein: CASSYTLGGIADTQYF; CDR3 DNA: TGTGCCAGCAGTTACACTCTCGGGGGGATCGCAGATACGCAGTATTTT
V gene: TRBV7-2; D gene: TRBD2; clone size: few; J gene: TRBJ2-1; CDR3 protein: CASRPASGTSANEQFF; CDR3 DNA: TGTGCCAGCAGGCCCGCCTCCGGGACTAGTGCCAATGAGCAGTTCTTC
V gene: TRBV6-1; D gene: .; clone size: few; J gene: TRBJ2-5; CDR3 protein: CASSVGGRETQYF; CDR3 DNA: TGTGCCAGCAGCGTTGGGGGGCGTGAGACCCAGTACTTC
V gene: TRBV20-1; D gene: .; clone size: many; J gene: TRBJ2-3; CDR3 protein: CSASKRVGADTQYF; CDR3 DNA: TGCAGTGCTAGCAAGCGGGTGGGGGCAGATACGCAGTATTTT
V gene: TRBV5-1; D gene: .; clone size: .; J gene: TRBJ2-3; CDR3 protein: CASSLTAGLSSYTQYF; CDR3 DNA: TGCGCCAGCAGCTTGACGGCGGGGCTCAGCTCTTATACGCAGTATTTT
V gene: TRBV15; D gene: .; clone size: many; J gene: TRBJ2-7; CDR3 protein: CATSRDVSLRERLNEQYF; CDR3 DNA: TGTGCCACCAGCAGAGATGTTTCGCTCAGGGAACGTTTGAACGAGCAGTACTTC
V gene: TRBV9; D gene: .; clone size: .; J gene: TRBJ1-4; CDR3 protein: CASSVERSPGEKLFF; CDR3 DNA: TGTGCCAGCAGCGTAGAGAGAAGCCCCGGTGAAAAACTGTTTTTT
V gene: TRBV7-2; D gene: .; clone size: many; J gene: TRBJ2-1; CDR3 protein: CASSFRQTYNEQFF; CDR3 DNA: TGTGCCAGCAGCTTCAGGCAGACCTACAATGAGCAGTTCTTC
V gene: TRBV7-2; D gene: TRBD2; clone size: .; J gene: TRBJ2-5; CDR3 protein: CASSFSGRALNLAQYF; CDR3 DNA: TGTGCCAGCAGCTTTAGCGGGAGGGCCCTAAACTTGGCCCAGTACTTC
V gene: TRBV3-1; D gene: .; clone size: few; J gene: TRBJ1-4; CDR3 protein: CASSPGRGGEKLFF; CDR3 DNA: TGTGCCAGCAGCCCCGGGAGGGGTGGAGAAAAACTGTTTTTT
V gene: TRBV7-9; D gene: .; clone size: .; J gene: TRBJ1-1; CDR3 protein: CASNRVRGLFPNTEAFF; CDR3 DNA: TGTGCCAGCAACCGGGTCAGGGGCCTATTCCCCAACACTGAAGCTTTCTTT
V gene: TRBV5-1; D gene: .; clone size: few; J gene: TRBJ2-2; CDR3 protein: CASSLDGVNTGELFF; CDR3 DNA: TGCGCCAGCAGCTTAGACGGGGTTAACACCGGGGAGCTGTTTTTT
V gene: TRBV29-1; D gene: TRBD2; clone size: few; J gene: TRBJ2-7; CDR3 protein: CSVLTSGKGYEQYF; CDR3 DNA: TGCAGCGTTCTGACTAGCGGGAAGGGGTACGAGCAGTACTTC
V gene: TRBV12-3/TRBV12-4; D gene: TRBD1; clone size: many; J gene: TRBJ2-7; CDR3 protein: CASSLAGGYEQYF; CDR3 DNA: TGCGCCAGCAGCTTGGCAGGGGGCTACGAGCAGTACTTC
V gene: TRBV7-2; D gene: .; clone size: few; J gene: TRBJ1-3; CDR3 protein: CASSLRWDAIGNTIYF; CDR3 DNA: TGTGCCAGCAGCTTAAGATGGGATGCCATTGGAAACACCATATATTTT
V gene: TRBV6-5; D gene: TRBD1; clone size: .; J gene: TRBJ1-1; CDR3 protein: CASRGPRTGGSSEAFF; CDR3 DNA: TGTGCCAGCAGAGGCCCCCGGACAGGGGGTTCGAGTGAAGCTTTCTTT
V gene: TRBV10-3; D gene: .; clone size: few; J gene: TRBJ2-5; CDR3 protein: CAISESGGRTQYF; CDR3 DNA: TGTGCCATCAGTGAGTCAGGTGGGAGGACCCAGTACTTC
V gene: TRBV5-1; D gene: TRBD2; clone size: .; J gene: TRBJ2-5; CDR3 protein: CASSLDLAGLGTQYF; CDR3 DNA: TGCGCCAGCAGCTTGGACCTAGCGGGACTAGGGACCCAGTACTTC
V gene: TRBV25-1; D gene: .; clone size: few; J gene: TRBJ2-7; CDR3 protein: CASSESGTGGYEQYF; CDR3 DNA: TGTGCCAGCAGTGAATCTGGGACCGGAGGGTACGAGCAGTACTTC
V gene: TRBV7-9; D gene: .; clone size: .; J gene: TRBJ1-3; CDR3 protein: CASSLLQLSGNTIYF; CDR3 DNA: TGTGCCAGCAGCTTACTGCAGCTCTCTGGAAACACCATATATTTT
V gene: TRBV5-1; D gene: .; clone size: few; J gene: TRBJ2-1; CDR3 protein: CASSLAARTSYNEQFF; CDR3 DNA: TGCGCCAGCAGCTTGGCAGCGAGGACCTCCTACAATGAGCAGTTCTTC
V gene: TRBV7-8; D gene: .; clone size: few; J gene: TRBJ2-5; CDR3 protein: CASSSGTPLETQYF; CDR3 DNA: TGTGCCAGCAGCTCCGGGACCCCATTGGAGACCCAGTACTTC
V gene: TRBV20-1; D gene: .; clone size: many; J gene: TRBJ2-3; CDR3 protein: CSARHPGSDTQYF; CDR3 DNA: TGCAGTGCGAGACATCCGGGGTCAGATACGCAGTATTTT
V gene: TRBV7-9; D gene: TRBD2; clone size: .; J gene: TRBJ2-1; CDR3 protein: CASSSPSGRLNEQFF; CDR3 DNA: TGTGCCAGCAGCTCCCCCAGCGGGAGGTTGAATGAGCAGTTCTTC
V gene: TRBV2; D gene: TRBD1; clone size: few; J gene: TRBJ2-5; CDR3 protein: CASSELRGETQYF; CDR3 DNA: TGTGCCAGCAGTGAGCTCAGGGGGGAGACCCAGTACTTC
V gene: TRBV5-6; D gene: TRBD1; clone size: .; J gene: TRBJ2-1; CDR3 protein: CASSAPRDRGSIDEQFF; CDR3 DNA: TGTGCCAGCAGCGCCCCACGGGACAGGGGGTCGATAGATGAGCAGTTCTTC
V gene: TRBV6-2/TRBV6-3; D gene: .; clone size: .; J gene: TRBJ1-5; CDR3 protein: CASTEGRGYSNQPQHF; CDR3 DNA: TGTGCCAGCACCGAGGGACGAGGGTATAGCAATCAGCCCCAGCATTTT
V gene: TRBV6-1; D gene: .; clone size: few; J gene: TRBJ2-5; CDR3 protein: CASSEGVGSLETQYF; CDR3 DNA: TGTGCCAGCAGTGAAGGCGTAGGGTCGTTGGAGACCCAGTACTTC
V gene: TRBV7-2; D gene: .; clone size: .; J gene: TRBJ2-3; CDR3 protein: CASSSRSSTDTQYF; CDR3 DNA: TGTGCCAGCAGCTCACGCAGTAGCACAGATACGCAGTATTTT
V gene: TRBV7-3; D gene: TRBD2; clone size: few; J gene: TRBJ2-1; CDR3 protein: CASSKPGLANNEQFF; CDR3 DNA: TGTGCCAGCAGCAAACCGGGACTAGCTAACAATGAGCAGTTCTTC
V gene: TRBV5-1; D gene: TRBD2; clone size: .; J gene: TRBJ2-1; CDR3 protein: CASSRIAGENEQFF; CDR3 DNA: TGCGCCAGCAGCCGGATAGCGGGGGAGAATGAGCAGTTCTTC
V gene: TRBV14; D gene: TRBD2; clone size: few; J gene: TRBJ2-3; CDR3 protein: CASSPGTMLSTDTQYF; CDR3 DNA: TGTGCCAGCAGCCCAGGGACTATGCTTAGCACAGATACGCAGTATTTT
V gene: TRBV9; D gene: .; clone size: .; J gene: TRBJ1-1; CDR3 protein: CASSVDVRGTEAFF; CDR3 DNA: TGTGCCAGCAGCGTCGACGTGCGGGGCACTGAAGCTTTCTTT
V gene: TRBV20-1; D gene: TRBD2; clone size: .; J gene: TRBJ2-2; CDR3 protein: CSARLAGTNTGELFF; CDR3 DNA: TGCAGTGCTAGACTAGCGGGGACGAACACCGGGGAGCTGTTTTTT
V gene: TRBV5-4; D gene: .; clone size: few; J gene: TRBJ1-2; CDR3 protein: CASSSLIHGSYGYTF; CDR3 DNA: TGTGCCAGCAGCTCACTCATCCACGGGAGCTATGGCTACACCTTC
V gene: TRBV19; D gene: TRBD1; clone size: .; J gene: TRBJ1-1; CDR3 protein: CASSPDRAEAFF; CDR3 DNA: TGTGCCAGTAGTCCGGACAGGGCTGAAGCTTTCTTT
V gene: TRBV20-1; D gene: .; clone size: .; J gene: TRBJ1-2; CDR3 protein: CSARSGEGGFNYGYTF; CDR3 DNA: TGCAGTGCTAGGTCCGGCGAGGGGGGATTTAACTATGGCTACACCTTC
V gene: TRBV4-1; D gene: TRBD1; clone size: .; J gene: TRBJ1-4; CDR3 protein: CASSQAGTVHEKLFF; CDR3 DNA: TGCGCCAGCAGCCAAGCCGGGACAGTTCATGAAAAACTGTTTTTT
V gene: TRBV7-8; D gene: TRBD1; clone size: many; J gene: TRBJ2-7; CDR3 protein: CASSLGGTASYEQYF; CDR3 DNA: TGTGCCAGCAGCTTAGGGGGGACAGCCTCCTACGAGCAGTACTTC
V gene: TRBV20-1; D gene: TRBD1; clone size: .; J gene: TRBJ2-7; CDR3 protein: CSARRQGVSYEQYF; CDR3 DNA: TGCAGTGCGAGAAGACAGGGGGTATCCTACGAGCAGTACTTC
V gene: TRBV12-3/TRBV12-4; D gene: .; clone size: few; J gene: TRBJ1-3; CDR3 protein: CASRGGGNTIYF; CDR3 DNA: TGTGCCAGCCGTGGGGGTGGAAACACCATATATTTT
V gene: TRBV10-2; D gene: TRBD1; clone size: .; J gene: TRBJ1-1; CDR3 protein: CASSETGLGAFF; CDR3 DNA: TGCGCCAGCAGCGAGACAGGGCTTGGAGCTTTCTTT
V gene: TRBV4-1; D gene: .; clone size: .; J gene: TRBJ2-3; CDR3 protein: CASSQGRDTSTDTQYF; CDR3 DNA: TGCGCCAGCAGCCAAGGCCGGGACACCAGCACAGATACGCAGTATTTT
V gene: TRBV7-9; D gene: TRBD1; clone size: .; J gene: TRBJ2-5; CDR3 protein: CASSSTGDRVQETQYF; CDR3 DNA: TGTGCCAGCAGCTCCACAGGAGACAGGGTCCAAGAGACCCAGTACTTC